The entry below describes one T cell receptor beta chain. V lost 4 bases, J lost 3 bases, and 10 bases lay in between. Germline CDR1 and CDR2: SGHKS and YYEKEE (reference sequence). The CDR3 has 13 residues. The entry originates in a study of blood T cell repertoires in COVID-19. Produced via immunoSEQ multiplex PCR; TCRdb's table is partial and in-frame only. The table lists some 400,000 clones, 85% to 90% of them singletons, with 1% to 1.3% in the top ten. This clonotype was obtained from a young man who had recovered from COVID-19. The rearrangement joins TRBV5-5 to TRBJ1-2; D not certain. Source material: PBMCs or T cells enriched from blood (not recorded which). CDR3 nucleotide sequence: TGTGCCAGCAGCACGGTTCAGGACTATGGCTACACCTTC. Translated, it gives CASSTVQDYGYTF.